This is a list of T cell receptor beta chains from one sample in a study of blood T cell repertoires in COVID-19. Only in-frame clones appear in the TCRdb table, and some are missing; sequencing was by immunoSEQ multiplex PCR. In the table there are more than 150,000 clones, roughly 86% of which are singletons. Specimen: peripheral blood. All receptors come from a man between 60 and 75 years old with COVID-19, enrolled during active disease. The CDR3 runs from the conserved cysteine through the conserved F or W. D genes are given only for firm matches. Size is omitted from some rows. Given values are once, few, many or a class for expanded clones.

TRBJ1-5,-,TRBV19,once,TGTGCCAGTAGTATAACCCCCCAGGGAAATCAGCCCCAGCATTTT,CASSITPQGNQPQHF
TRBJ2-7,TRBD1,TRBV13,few,TGTGCCAGCAGCATCTGGACAGGGCGCGAGCAGTACTTC,CASSIWTGREQYF
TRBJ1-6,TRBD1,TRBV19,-,TGTGCCAGCGCGACAGGGACCGGGAACTCACCCCTCCACTTT,CASATGTGNSPLHF
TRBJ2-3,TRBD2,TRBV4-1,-,TGCGCCAGCAGCCAAGAGTTTAGCGGGGGGGCCCGCACAGATACGCAGTATTTT,CASSQEFSGGARTDTQYF
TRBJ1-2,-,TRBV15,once,TGTGCCACCAGCAGAGATCTGGGGGGCTATGGCTACACCTTC,CATSRDLGGYGYTF
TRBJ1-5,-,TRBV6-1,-,TGTGCCAGCAGTGACAGGGGTGATAGCAATCAGCCCCAGCATTTT,CASSDRGDSNQPQHF
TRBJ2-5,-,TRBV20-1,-,TGCAGTGCGAGTAGAGGGATCGAAGAGACCCAGTACTTC,CSASRGIEETQYF
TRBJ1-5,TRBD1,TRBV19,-,TGTGCCAGTAGTACCCCGACAGGGGCGGTTAATAGCAATCAGCCCCAGCATTTT,CASSTPTGAVNSNQPQHF
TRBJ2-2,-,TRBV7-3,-,TGTGCCAGCAGCTTACAGGACCTTTCGGCAGGGGTCTCCGGGGAGCTGTTTTTT,CASSLQDLSAGVSGELFF
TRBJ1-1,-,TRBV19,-,TGTGCCAGTAGCCTTGCCCTCTCAGGGTTAAGGACTGAAGCTTTCTTT,CASSLALSGLRTEAFF
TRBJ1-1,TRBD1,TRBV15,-,TGTGCCACCAGGCTCCTACAGGGGGCGCGGGTCACTGAAGCTTTCTTT,CATRLLQGARVTEAFF
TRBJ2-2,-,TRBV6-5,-,TGTGCCAGCAGTTACGAGAGAGTCACCGGGGAGCTGTTTTTT,CASSYERVTGELFF
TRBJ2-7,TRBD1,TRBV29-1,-,TGCAGCGTCAGAGGTGGGACAGGCTCCTACGAGCAGTACTTC,CSVRGGTGSYEQYF
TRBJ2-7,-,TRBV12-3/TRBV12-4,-,TGTGCCAGCAGTTCAGGAGCGGACTACGAGCAGTACTTC,CASSSGADYEQYF
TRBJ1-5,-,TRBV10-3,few,TGTGCCATCAGTGACGGACAGCCCGGGCGTCCCCAGCATTTT,CAISDGQPGRPQHF
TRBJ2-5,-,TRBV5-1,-,TGCGCCAGCAGCGCCTGGACAGTACAAGAGACCCAGTACTTC,CASSAWTVQETQYF
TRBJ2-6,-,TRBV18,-,TGTGCCAGCTCAGAAAAACTCTCTGGGGCCAACGTCCTGACTTTC,CASSEKLSGANVLTF
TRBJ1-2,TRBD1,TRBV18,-,TGTGCCAGCTCACTTACTAGGACAGGGGCATCTCCGTCCTTC,CASSLTRTGASPSF
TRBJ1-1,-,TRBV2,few,TGTGCCAGCAAGGAAGGGGTGATGAACACTGAAGCTTTCTTT,CASKEGVMNTEAFF
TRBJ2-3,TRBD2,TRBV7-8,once,TGTGCCAGCAGCCATTATAGCGGGGGGGCCGTAGATACGCAGTATTTT,CASSHYSGGAVDTQYF
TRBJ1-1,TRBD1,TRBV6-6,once,TGTGCCAGCAGTCCCGGACAGGGGCGCTCGAACACTGAAGCTTTCTTT,CASSPGQGRSNTEAFF
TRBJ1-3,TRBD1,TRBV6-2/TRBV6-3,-,TGTGCCAGCAGCCTAACGACAGGGACTGGAAACACCATATATTTT,CASSLTTGTGNTIYF
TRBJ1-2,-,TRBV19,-,TGTGCCAGTAGTAAGACAGTAAACTATGGCTACACCTTC,CASSKTVNYGYTF
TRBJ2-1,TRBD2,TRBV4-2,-,TGTGCCAGCAGCCAAGACCTTAGCGGGAGCTCCTACAATGAGCAGTTCTTC,CASSQDLSGSSYNEQFF
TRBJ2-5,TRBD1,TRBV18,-,TGTGCCAGCTCACCACAGAGGGGGCTATCGGAGACCCAGTACTTC,CASSPQRGLSETQYF
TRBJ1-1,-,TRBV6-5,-,TGTGCCAGCAGTTACAGCGATCGATCGAACACTGAAGCTTTCTTT,CASSYSDRSNTEAFF
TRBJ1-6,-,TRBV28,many,TGTGCCAGCAACTCCCAACAGGGACGTTCACCCCTCCACTTT,CASNSQQGRSPLHF